This T cell receptor beta chain was profiled in a study of STAT5B mutations in CD4+ large granular lymphocyte leukemia (dated by TCRdb to 2022 to 2024). Regarding the study in general: Among healthy controls, the CDR3 'QG' motif was associated with a particular HLA allele. The TCRbeta repertoires of CD4+ T-cell large granular lymphocyte leukemia patients were compared with the TCRbeta repertoires of healthy blood donors. Flow cytometry on FACSCanto II or FACSVerse confirmed that purified fractions exceeded 95% purity among lymphocytes.

The CDR3 runs 18 residues from the cysteine to the phenylalanine. Left in the record is the CDR3 DNA by itself, 54 bases read in frame from the first base. Via the germline V gene, CDR1 is SGHRS and CDR2 YFSETQ. The germline V end is reduced by 0 bases and the J end by 4 bases; junction bases left unmatched: 9. On the study overall, not on this receptor specifically: Data were not HLA-matched; higher clonality in CD4+ versus CD8+ T-LGLL could reflect the relatively small sample size. Enrichment of TRBV06-family usage was observed among the top patient clones (8/27) relative to healthy controls (2/35). Each patient's main leukemic clonotypes were private, but less than 30% of these clonotypes showed up at low frequency in the non-leukemic repertoires of other patients. Compared with healthy CD4+ repertoires, CD4-sorted patient repertoires appeared more clonal, and this difference remained even after the putative leukemic clones were removed.

The healthy controls were around 35 blood donors, and the buffy coats of these donors were supplied by the Finnish Red Cross blood service. All TCR-sequenced material derived from peripheral blood: patient blood samples and healthy donor buffy coats. Ficoll-Hypaque gradient centrifugation was used to isolate peripheral blood mononuclear cells. For the healthy controls, CD4+ cells were obtained from buffy coats by magnetic purification. The Gentra Puregene Cell and Tissue kit was used for genomic DNA extraction, and quantification was performed on a Qubit 2.0 fluorometer. The immunoSEQ assay at survey resolution was used to sequence TCRbeta rearrangements from genomic DNA. From the authors' description of their analysis: In the TCR sequencing data, the lowest productive clonotype frequency that could be detected was 2.59 x 10-5. Analyses included only productive TCRbeta rearrangements, meaning complete and in-frame sequences. Clonality for each sample was calculated as Simpson clonality in the immunoSEQ Analyzer version 3.0. Clones were binned by frequency as very rare, small, medium, large (1-20%) or hyperexpanded (>20%). Generation probabilities were estimated with OLGA 1.2.3, V-gene circos plots were made with VDJtools, specificities were looked up in VDJdb, and CDR3 motifs were identified with GLIPH. TCRdb's version of the immuneACCESS table is confined to in-frame rearrangements and falls short of the full clone set. An unresolved V gene accounts for under half of the shortfall where checked; the remainder is of unknown origin. The V and J calls and the clone size are those of that table, but D and trimming were determined from the DNA. In this sample the table shows tens of thousands of clones, over 80% of which occur a single time. Under 10% of the sample rests with the top ten.

Points on this clone: The antigen it binds to is not known. No base quality values were provided; no much bigger clone lies one nucleotide off.

The sequencing sample was made of CD4+ T cells from blood buffy coats. The sequence links TRBV5-1 to TRBJ2-2; the central 10 bases match TRBD2. The sequence came from a human donor in good health. The nucleotides are TGCGCCAGCAGCTTGGAGATTAGCGGGGGGCAGGGCACCGGGGAGCTGTTTTTT. Its coded protein is CASSLEISGGQGTGELFF.